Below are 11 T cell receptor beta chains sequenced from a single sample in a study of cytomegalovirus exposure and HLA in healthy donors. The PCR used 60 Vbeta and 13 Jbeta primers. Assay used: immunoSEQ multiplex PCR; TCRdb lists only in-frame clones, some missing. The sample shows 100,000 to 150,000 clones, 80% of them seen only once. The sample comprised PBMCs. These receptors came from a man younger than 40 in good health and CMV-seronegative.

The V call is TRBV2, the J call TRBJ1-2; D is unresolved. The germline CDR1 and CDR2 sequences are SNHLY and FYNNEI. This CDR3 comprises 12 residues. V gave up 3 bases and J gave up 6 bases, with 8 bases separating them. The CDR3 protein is CASSEVEDGYTF. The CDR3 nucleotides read TGTGCCAGCAGTGAGGTGGAGGATGGCTACACCTTC.

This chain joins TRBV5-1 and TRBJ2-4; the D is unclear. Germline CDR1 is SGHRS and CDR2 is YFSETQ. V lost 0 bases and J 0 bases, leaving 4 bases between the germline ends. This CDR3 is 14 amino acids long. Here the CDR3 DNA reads TGCGCCAGCAGCTTGGAGCCAGCCAAAAACATTCAGTACTTC. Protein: CASSLEPAKNIQYF.

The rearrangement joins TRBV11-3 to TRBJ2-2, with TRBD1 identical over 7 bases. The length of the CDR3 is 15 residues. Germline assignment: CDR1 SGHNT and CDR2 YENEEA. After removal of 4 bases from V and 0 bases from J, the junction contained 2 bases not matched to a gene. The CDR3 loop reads CASSYGQANTGELFF. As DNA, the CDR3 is TGTGCCAGCAGCTACGGACAGGCGAACACCGGGGAGCTGTTTTTT. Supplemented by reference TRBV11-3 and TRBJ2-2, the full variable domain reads EAGVVQSPRYKIIEKKQPVAFWCNPISGHNTLYWYLQNLGQGPELLIRYENEEAVDDSQLPKDRFSAERLKGVDSTLKIQPAELGDSAVYLCASSYGQANTGELFFGEGSRLTVL.

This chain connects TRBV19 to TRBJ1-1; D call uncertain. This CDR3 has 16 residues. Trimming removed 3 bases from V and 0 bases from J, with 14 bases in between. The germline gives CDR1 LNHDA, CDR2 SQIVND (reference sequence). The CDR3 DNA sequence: TGTGCCAGTAGTATTCGGGAAGGAAGGCTGAACACTGAAGCTTTCTTT. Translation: CASSIREGRLNTEAFF.

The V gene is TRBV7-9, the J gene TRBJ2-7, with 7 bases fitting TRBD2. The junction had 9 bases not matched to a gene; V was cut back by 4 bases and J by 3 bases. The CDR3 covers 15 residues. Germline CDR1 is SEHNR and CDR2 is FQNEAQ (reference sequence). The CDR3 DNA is TGTGCCAGCAGCTCCCAGGGACTATCCATCTACGAGCAGTACTTC. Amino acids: CASSSQGLSIYEQYF.

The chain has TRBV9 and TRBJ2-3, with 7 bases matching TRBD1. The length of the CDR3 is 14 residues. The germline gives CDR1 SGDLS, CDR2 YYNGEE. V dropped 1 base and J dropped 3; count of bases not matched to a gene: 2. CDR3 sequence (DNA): TGTGCCAGCAGCGTAAGGACAGGAACAGATACGCAGTATTTT. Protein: CASSVRTGTDTQYF. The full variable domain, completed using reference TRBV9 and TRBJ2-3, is DSGVTQTPKHLITATGQRVTLRCSPRSGDLSVYWYQQSLDQGLQFLIQYYNGEERAKGNILERFSAQQFPDLHSELNLSSLELGDSALYFCASSVRTGTDTQYFGPGTRLTVL.

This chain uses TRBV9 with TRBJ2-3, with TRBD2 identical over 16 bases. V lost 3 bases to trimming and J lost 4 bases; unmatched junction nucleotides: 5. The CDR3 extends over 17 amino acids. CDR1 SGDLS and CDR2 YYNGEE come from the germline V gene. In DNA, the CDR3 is TGTGCCAGCAGCGCCGGGACTAGCGGGGGGGCAGCAGATACGCAGTATTTT. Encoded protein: CASSAGTSGGAADTQYF. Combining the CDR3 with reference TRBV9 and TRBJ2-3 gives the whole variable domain DSGVTQTPKHLITATGQRVTLRCSPRSGDLSVYWYQQSLDQGLQFLIQYYNGEERAKGNILERFSAQQFPDLHSELNLSSLELGDSALYFCASSAGTSGGAADTQYFGPGTRLTVL.

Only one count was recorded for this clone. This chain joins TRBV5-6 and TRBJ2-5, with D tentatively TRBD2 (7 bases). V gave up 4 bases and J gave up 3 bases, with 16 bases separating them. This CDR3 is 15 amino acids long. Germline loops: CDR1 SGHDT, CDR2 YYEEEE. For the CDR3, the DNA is TGTGCCAGCAGCCCGGTGGGGGGGCGGAAAGAGACCCAGTACTTC. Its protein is CASSPVGGRKETQYF.

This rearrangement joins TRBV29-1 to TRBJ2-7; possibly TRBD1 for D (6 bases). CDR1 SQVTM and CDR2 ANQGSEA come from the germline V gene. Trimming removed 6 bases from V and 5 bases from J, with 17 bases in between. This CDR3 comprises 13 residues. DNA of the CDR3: TGCAGCGTAGCAACACAGGGTCACAACGAGCAGTACTTC. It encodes CSVATQGHNEQYF.

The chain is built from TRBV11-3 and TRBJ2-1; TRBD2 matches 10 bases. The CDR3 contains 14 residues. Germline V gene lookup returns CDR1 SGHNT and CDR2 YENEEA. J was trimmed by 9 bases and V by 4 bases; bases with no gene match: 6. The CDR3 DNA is TGTGCCAGCAGCTCGGGGGCTAGCGGGGGTGAGCAGTTCTTC. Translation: CASSSGASGGEQFF.

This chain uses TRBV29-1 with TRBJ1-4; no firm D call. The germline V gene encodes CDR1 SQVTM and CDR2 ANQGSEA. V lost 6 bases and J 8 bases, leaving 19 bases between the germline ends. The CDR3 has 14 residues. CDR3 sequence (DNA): TGCAGCGTCCCCGGACGGAGCCGGGAGGAAAAACTGTTTTTT. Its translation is CSVPGRSREEKLFF.